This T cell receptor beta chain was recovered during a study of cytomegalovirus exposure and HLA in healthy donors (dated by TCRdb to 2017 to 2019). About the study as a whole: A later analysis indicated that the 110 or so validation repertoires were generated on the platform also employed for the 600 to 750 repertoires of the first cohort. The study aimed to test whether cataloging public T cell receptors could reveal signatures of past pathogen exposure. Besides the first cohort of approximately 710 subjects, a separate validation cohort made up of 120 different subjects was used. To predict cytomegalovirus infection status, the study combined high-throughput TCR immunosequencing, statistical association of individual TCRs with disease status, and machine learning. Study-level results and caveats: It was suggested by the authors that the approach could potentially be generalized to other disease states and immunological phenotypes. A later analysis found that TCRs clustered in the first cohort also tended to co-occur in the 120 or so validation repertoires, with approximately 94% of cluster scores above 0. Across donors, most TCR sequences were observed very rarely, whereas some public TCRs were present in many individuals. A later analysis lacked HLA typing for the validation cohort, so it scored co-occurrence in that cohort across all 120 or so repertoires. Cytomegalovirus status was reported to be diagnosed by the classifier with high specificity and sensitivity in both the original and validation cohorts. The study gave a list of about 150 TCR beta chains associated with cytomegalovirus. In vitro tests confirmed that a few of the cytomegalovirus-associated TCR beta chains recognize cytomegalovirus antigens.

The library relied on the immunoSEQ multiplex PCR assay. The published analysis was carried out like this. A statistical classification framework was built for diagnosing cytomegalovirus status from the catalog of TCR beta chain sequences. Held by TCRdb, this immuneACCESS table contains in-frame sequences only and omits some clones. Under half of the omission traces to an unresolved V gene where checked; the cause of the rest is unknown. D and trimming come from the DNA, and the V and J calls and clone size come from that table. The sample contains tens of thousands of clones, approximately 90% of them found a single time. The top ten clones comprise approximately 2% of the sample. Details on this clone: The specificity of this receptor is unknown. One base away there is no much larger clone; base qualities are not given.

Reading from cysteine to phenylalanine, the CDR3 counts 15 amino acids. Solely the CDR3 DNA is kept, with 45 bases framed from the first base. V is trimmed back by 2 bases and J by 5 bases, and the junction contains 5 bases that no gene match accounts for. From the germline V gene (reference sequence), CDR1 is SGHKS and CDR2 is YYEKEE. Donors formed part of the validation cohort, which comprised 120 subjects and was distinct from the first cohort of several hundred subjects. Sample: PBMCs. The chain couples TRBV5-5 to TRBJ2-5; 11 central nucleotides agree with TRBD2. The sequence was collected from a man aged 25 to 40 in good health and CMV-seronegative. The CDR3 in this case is CASSFTSGGLETQYF. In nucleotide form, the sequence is TGTGCCAGCAGCTTTACTAGCGGGGGTTTGGAGACCCAGTACTTC.